Following are 8 T cell receptor beta chains from one sample sequenced in a study of neurological immune-mediated disorders. One entry per CDR3 protein, called by TCRdb with MiXCR from the 5' RACE reads. The sample holds approximately 82,000 distinct CDR3 sequences, 12% to 15% seen once. Sample: PBMCs. These receptors came from a woman aged 50 to 60 in good health.

This clonotype was observed at least ten times. The V gene is TRBV20-1, the J gene TRBJ2-1; 12 positions agree with TRBD2. The germline V gene has CDR1 DFQATT and CDR2 SNEGSKA (reference sequence). V lost 5 bases to trimming and J lost 7 bases; unmatched junction nucleotides: 9. This CDR3 is 15 amino acids long. CDR3 region: CSAFASGRAQNEQFF. In nucleotides, the CDR3 is TGCAGTGCTTTCGCTAGCGGGAGGGCCCAGAATGAGCAGTTCTTC.

V is TRBV10-3 and J is TRBJ1-1; D is unclear. CDR1 and CDR2 from the germline V gene are ENHRY and SYGVKD. This CDR3 contains 11 residues. V was pared by 0 bases and J by 4 bases, with 0 bases between. In DNA form, the CDR3 reads TGTGCCATCAGTGAGTCCACTGAAGCTTTCTTT. It codes for CAISESTEAFF.

Notes on this clonotype: It may be a read error: a sequence one base away is much more abundant. The J gene is TRBJ2-3, the V gene TRBV9, with D perhaps matching TRBD1 (5 bases). The CDR3 sequence is 14 residues long. Germline V gene lookup returns CDR1 SGDLS and CDR2 YYNGEE. Trimming took off 0 bases at V and 7 bases at J, with 12 bases between the two ends. Here the CDR3 DNA reads TGTGCCAGCAGCGTAGTGGGCAGGGAATATACGCAGTATTTT. It encodes CASSVVGREYTQYF.

This clonotype was observed at least ten times. The chain combines TRBV5-1 with TRBJ2-7; D could derive from TRBD1 or TRBD2 (5 bases each). V shed 8 bases and J shed 0 bases, with 9 bases lying between them. The germline gives CDR1 SGHRS, CDR2 YFSETQ. The CDR3 runs to 12 residues. This CDR3 reads CASGTDSYEQYF. The CDR3 region has the DNA TGCGCCAGTGGGACGGACTCCTACGAGCAGTACTTC.

In its sample, this clonotype was seen many times. This sequence may be a read error, since a much larger clone differs from it by one base. The chain recombines TRBV5-6 with TRBJ2-7; no firm D call. V lost 3 bases to trimming and J lost 0 bases, with 4 bases between them. CDR3 length: 12 residues. Germline V gene data show CDR1 as SGHDT and CDR2 as YYEEEE. CDR3 loop: CASSSLSYEQYF. CDR3 DNA sequence: TGTGCCAGCAGCTCCCTCTCCTACGAGCAGTACTTC.

This clonotype was counted ten times or more. The chain combines TRBV20-1 with TRBJ1-6; TRBD1 aligns across 7 bases. V shed 5 bases and J 8 bases; nucleotides not matched to a gene: 3. This CDR3 spans 12 amino acids. The germline gives CDR1 DFQATT, CDR2 SNEGSKA (reference sequence). The CDR3, as DNA: TGCAGTGCTCTGGGACAGTATTCACCCCTCCACTTT. Residues: CSALGQYSPLHF.

In its sample, this clonotype was seen many times. The chain carries TRBV12-3 or TRBV12-4 and TRBJ2-3; TRBD1 aligns across 8 bases. V lost 6 bases, J lost 5 bases, and 10 bases stayed unmatched. The CDR3 loop spans 15 amino acids. The DNA for the CDR3 is TGTGCCAGCAGCCCTCTGACAGGGGCGGGAGATACGCAGTATTTT. Protein product: CASSPLTGAGDTQYF.

There are many counts of this clonotype. The rearrangement links TRBV5-1 to TRBJ2-1; no clear D gene. This CDR3 comprises 15 residues. Trimming stripped 0 bases from V and 0 bases from J, with 7 bases between. Germline V gene sequence: CDR1 SGHRS, CDR2 YFSETQ. The CDR3 DNA sequence: TGCGCCAGCAGCTTGGACCCGAGCTCCTACAATGAGCAGTTCTTC. Protein sequence: CASSLDPSSYNEQFF.